The 23 T cell receptor beta chains presented below share a single source sample, sequenced in a study of OX40 agonist ivuxolimab in advanced cancers. Method: immunoSEQ multiplex PCR; TCRdb's copy keeps in-frame clones and lacks some. Among some 100,000 clones, roughly 90% were seen once, and the ten largest hold 0.45% to 0.65%. This sample comprised CD4+ or CD8+ T cells sorted from blood, obtained in a trial of the OX40 agonist ivuxolimab. The receptors were gathered from an adult with an advanced solid tumor such as melanoma, head and neck, liver or kidney cancer.

As for this clone: One end of the junction is discordant with germline, which a read error may explain. The genes are TRBV15 and TRBJ2-2; D possibly corresponds to TRBD2 (6 bases). The CDR3 length is 12 residues. Germline assignment: CDR1 LNHNV and CDR2 YYDKDF (reference sequence). The CDR3 DNA reads as TGTGCCACCAGCATACGATCCGGGGGGCTGTTTTTT. Its translation is CATSIRSGGLFF.

The genes are TRBV18 and TRBJ2-1; no clear D gene. The CDR3 spans 14 residues. The V gene's germline CDR1 is KGHSH and CDR2 LQKENI. Trimming removed 6 bases at V and 5 bases at J, with 14 bases between. CDR3 nucleotide sequence: TGTGCCAGCTCCCACACTCAGCAAAACAATGAGCAGTTCTTC. It specifies CASSHTQQNNEQFF.

CDR3 loop: CASSLGGRNYNEQFF. The CDR3 DNA reads TGTGCCAGCAGCTTAGGAGGACGAAATTACAATGAGCAGTTCTTC. The V gene is TRBV7-2, the J gene TRBJ2-1; D call uncertain. This CDR3 contains 15 residues. V lost 1 base and J 4 bases, leaving 11 bases between the germline ends. Germline V lookup: CDR1 SGHTA, CDR2 FQGNSA.

The rearrangement uses TRBV7-9 and TRBJ2-7; D remains ambiguous. Trimming removed 4 bases at V and 2 bases at J, with 15 bases between. Germline V gives CDR1 SEHNR, CDR2 FQNEAQ (reference sequence). The CDR3 runs 15 residues. The CDR3 region has the DNA TGTGCCAGCAGCTACGGACGGAGCCAGACCTACGAGCAGTACTTC. Its translation is CASSYGRSQTYEQYF.

The CDR3 loop is CAWSRLTSGRVWPNIQYF. The CDR3 coding sequence is TGTGCCTGGAGTAGGCTGACTAGCGGGAGAGTCTGGCCAAACATTCAGTACTTC. The chain is built from TRBV30 and TRBJ2-4; TRBD2 agrees at 12 bases. The junction had 14 bases not matched to a gene; V was cut back by 2 bases and J by 6 bases. This CDR3 has 18 residues. The germline V gene encodes CDR1 GTSNPN and CDR2 SVGIG (reference sequence).

The genes are TRBV29-1 and TRBJ2-7; the match to TRBD2 covers 13 bases. With V trimmed by 7 bases and J by 4 bases, 4 bases remained unmatched. The CDR3 is 13 residues long. Germline V CDR1 and CDR2: SQVTM, ANQGSEA. The CDR3 sequence is CSAMGLAGYEQYF. The DNA for the CDR3 is TGCAGCGCTATGGGACTAGCGGGGTACGAGCAGTACTTC.

The J gene is TRBJ2-2, the V gene TRBV7-2; D unclear. With 3 bases removed from V and 0 bases from J, the gap between germline ends came to 8 bases. The CDR3 totals 15 residues. The germline V gene has CDR1 SGHTA and CDR2 FQGNSA. The CDR3 here is CASSFDSANTGELFF. Here the CDR3 DNA reads TGTGCCAGCAGCTTTGACTCCGCGAACACCGGGGAGCTGTTTTTT.

The rearrangement links TRBV30 to TRBJ2-7; 8 bases match TRBD1. J lost 2 bases, V lost 8 bases, and 8 bases had no gene match. Per germline, CDR1 GTSNPN and CDR2 SVGIG (reference sequence). The CDR3 sequence is 13 residues long. CDR3 nucleotides: TGTGCCCGGGCCGGGACAGGTACCTACGAGCAGTACTTC. This sequence encodes CARAGTGTYEQYF.

V and J are TRBV30 and TRBJ2-7, with a possible D match to TRBD2 (5 bases). The germline V and J ends were trimmed by 2 bases and 3 bases, with 17 bases remaining between them. CDR1 is GTSNPN, CDR2 SVGIG, per germline (reference sequence). The CDR3 extends over 15 amino acids. The CDR3 nucleotides are TGTGCCTGGAGTCACGAGGCCACCCGGGGCTACGAGCAGTACTTC. This sequence encodes CAWSHEATRGYEQYF.

The chain joins TRBV7-3 to TRBJ2-3; no definite D call. The V and J ends lost 5 bases and 0 bases respectively, with 9 bases between them. Germline-derived CDR1 and CDR2 are SGHTA and FQGTGA. The CDR3 covers 14 residues. The CDR3 sequence: CASSRGPSTDTQYF. In nucleotides, the CDR3 is TGTGCCAGCAGCCGAGGACCCAGCACAGATACGCAGTATTTT.

This clone was observed once. The chain recombines TRBV9 with TRBJ1-3; tentative D call: TRBD1 (5 bases). Germline V gene data show CDR1 as SGDLS and CDR2 as YYNGEE. V lost 0 bases to trimming and J lost 3 bases, with 7 bases between them. The CDR3 is 14 residues long. The CDR3, as DNA: TGTGCCAGCAGCGTAGGGGACGTTGGAAACACCATATATTTT. Translated: CASSVGDVGNTIYF.

This rearrangement joins TRBV28 to TRBJ2-7; 8 bases are a match to TRBD2. In germline, CDR1 is MDHEN, CDR2 SYDVKM. Trimming took 5 bases from V and 6 from J; bases not matched to a gene: 9. The CDR3 consists of 14 residues. DNA for the CDR3: TGTGCCAGCAGTAAGCGGGAGAAAGGGGTCGAGCAGTACTTC. Translating gives CASSKREKGVEQYF.

V is TRBV19 and J is TRBJ2-1; 10 bases are shared with TRBD2. J was trimmed by 7 bases and V by 5 bases; bases with no gene match: 11. The CDR3 extends over 16 amino acids. The germline V gene encodes CDR1 LNHDA and CDR2 SQIVND (reference sequence). The chain's CDR3 is CASSPVAGGRLNEQFF. The CDR3 region has the DNA TGTGCCAGTAGTCCCGTAGCGGGAGGTCGCCTGAATGAGCAGTTCTTC.

The V and J genes are TRBV7-2 and TRBJ1-3; D gene uncertain. Trimming shortened V by 7 bases and J by 4 bases, and 8 bases separated the two germline ends. This CDR3 contains 12 residues. Germline loops: CDR1 SGHTA, CDR2 FQGNSA. CDR3 sequence reads: CASTLQGNTIYF. As DNA, the CDR3 is TGTGCCAGCACCCTCCAGGGAAACACCATATATTTT.

V gene TRBV5-4 combines with J gene TRBJ1-2; D is ambiguous. Germline CDR1 reads SGHNT; CDR2 reads YYREEE (reference sequence). V was shortened by 0 bases and J by 3 bases, with 12 bases between the two germline ends. The CDR3 extends over 15 amino acids. The CDR3 coding sequence is TGTGCCAGCAGCTTGGGGGCTTCAAATCACTATGGCTACACCTTC. Translating gives CASSLGASNHYGYTF. Filled out from reference TRBV5-4 and TRBJ1-2, the complete variable domain reads ETGVTQSPTHLIKTRGQQVTLRCSSQSGHNTVSWYQQALGQGPQFIFQYYREEENGRGNFPPRFSGLQFPNYSSELNVNALELDDSALYLCASSLGASNHYGYTFGSGTRLTVV.

The chain recombines TRBV28 with TRBJ2-7, with 7 nucleotides matching TRBD2. The CDR3 runs 15 residues. Per germline, CDR1 MDHEN and CDR2 SYDVKM. The ends lost 5 bases at V and 2 bases at J; junction bases unmatched: 9. In nucleotides, the CDR3 is TGTGCCAGCAGTCCAACCAGCGGGGCCCCCTACGAGCAGTACTTC. Protein product: CASSPTSGAPYEQYF.

The rearrangement joins TRBV19 to TRBJ1-1; 7 bases map to TRBD1. V shed 6 bases and J 1 base; nucleotides not matched to a gene: 11. Germline V lookup: CDR1 LNHDA, CDR2 SQIVND (reference sequence). The CDR3 runs 16 residues. The CDR3 sequence: CASSPHTGVGNTEAFF. In DNA, the CDR3 is TGTGCCAGTAGCCCTCACACAGGGGTGGGGAACACTGAAGCTTTCTTT.

The chain carries TRBV27 and TRBJ2-1; D not certain. V dropped 5 bases and J dropped 9 bases, with 26 bases sitting between them. Germline-derived CDR1 and CDR2 are MNHEY and SMNVEV (reference sequence). CDR3 length: 17 residues. CDR3 sequence (DNA): TGTGCCAGCAGTCCCCAGGTGCGGAGCTTGAGTGACGGTGAGCAGTTCTTC. Its translation is CASSPQVRSLSDGEQFF.

On this clone: One end of the junction does not line up with germline, which may come from a read error. The rearrangement links TRBV7-9 to TRBJ1-1, with TRBD1 as a possible D gene (5 bases). Germline-derived CDR1 and CDR2 are SEHNR and FQNEAQ (reference sequence). The CDR3 consists of 14 residues. The CDR3 here is CASSLAREEAEAFF. CDR3 DNA: TGTGCCAGCAGCCTAGCCAGGGAAGAGGCTGAAGCTTTCTTT.

V gene TRBV28 combines with J gene TRBJ2-7, with 7 bases matching TRBD1. V lost 7 bases, J lost 5 bases, and 8 bases stayed unmatched. The CDR3 totals 13 residues. From germline, CDR1 is MDHEN and CDR2 SYDVKM. This CDR3 is CASIETGFNEQYF. For the CDR3, the DNA is TGTGCCAGCATCGAGACAGGGTTCAACGAGCAGTACTTC.

The chain links TRBV7-3 to TRBJ2-1; D is undetermined. From germline, CDR1 is SGHTA and CDR2 FQGTGA. Between the trimmed V and J ends, which lost 0 bases and 3 bases, there was a span of 12 bases. This CDR3 spans 16 amino acids. The CDR3 reads CASSLTGFVGYNEQFF. In nucleotides, the CDR3 is TGTGCCAGCAGCTTAACCGGGTTTGTAGGCTACAATGAGCAGTTCTTC.

The chain links TRBV7-3 to TRBJ1-5, with TRBD1 identical over 7 bases. The CDR3 is 14 residues long. J gave up 7 bases and V 4 bases, and 7 bases lay outside the gene matches. Germline V lookup: CDR1 SGHTA, CDR2 FQGTGA. The CDR3 reads CASSWRQGGQPQHF. The DNA of the CDR3 is TGTGCCAGCAGCTGGAGACAGGGAGGACAGCCCCAGCATTTT.

The chain combines TRBV4-1 with TRBJ2-5; 9 nucleotides agree with TRBD1. Trimming at V came to 4 bases and at J to 11 bases, leaving 11 bases not matched to a gene. The germline V gene has CDR1 MGHRA and CDR2 YSYEKL. There are 14 residues in the CDR3. CDR3 amino acids: CASSLTGGLGEQYF. The CDR3 DNA reads as TGCGCCAGCAGCCTAACAGGGGGCTTGGGGGAGCAGTACTTC.